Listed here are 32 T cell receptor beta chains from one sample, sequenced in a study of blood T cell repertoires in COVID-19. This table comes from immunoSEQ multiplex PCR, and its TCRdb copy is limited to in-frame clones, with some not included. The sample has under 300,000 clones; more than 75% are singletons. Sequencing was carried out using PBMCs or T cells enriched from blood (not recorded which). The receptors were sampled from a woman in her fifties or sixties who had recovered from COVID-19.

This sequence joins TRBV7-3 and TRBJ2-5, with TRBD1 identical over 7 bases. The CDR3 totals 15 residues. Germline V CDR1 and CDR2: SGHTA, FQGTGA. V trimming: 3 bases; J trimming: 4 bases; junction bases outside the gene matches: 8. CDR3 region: CASSLTGLGTETQYF. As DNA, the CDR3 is TGTGCCAGCAGCTTGACAGGGTTGGGAACAGAGACCCAGTACTTC.

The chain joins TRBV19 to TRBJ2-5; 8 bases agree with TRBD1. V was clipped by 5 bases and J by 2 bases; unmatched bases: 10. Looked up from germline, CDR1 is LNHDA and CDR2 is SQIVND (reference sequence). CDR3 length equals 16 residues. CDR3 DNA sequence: TGTGCCAGTAGTTTAAGTCTAGGACAGGGACAAGAGACCCAGTACTTC. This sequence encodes CASSLSLGQGQETQYF.

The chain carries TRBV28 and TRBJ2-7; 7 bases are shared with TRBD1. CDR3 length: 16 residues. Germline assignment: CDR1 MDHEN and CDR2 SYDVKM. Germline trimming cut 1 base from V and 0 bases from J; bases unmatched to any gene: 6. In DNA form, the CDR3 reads TGTGCCAGCAGTTTATTGGGGGCAGGGGGCTCCTACGAGCAGTACTTC. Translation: CASSLLGAGGSYEQYF. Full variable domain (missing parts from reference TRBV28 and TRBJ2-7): DVKVTQSSRYLVKRTGEKVFLECVQDMDHENMFWYRQDPGLGLRLIYFSYDVKMKEKGDIPEGYSVSREKKERFSLILESASTNQTSMYLCASSLLGAGGSYEQYFGPGTRLTVT.

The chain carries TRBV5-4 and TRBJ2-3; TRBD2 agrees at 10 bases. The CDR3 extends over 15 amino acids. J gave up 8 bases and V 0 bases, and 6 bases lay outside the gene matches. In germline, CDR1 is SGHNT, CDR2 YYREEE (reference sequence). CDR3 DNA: TGTGCCAGCAGCTTGGGATCTAGCGGGAGCGTTACGCAGTATTTT. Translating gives CASSLGSSGSVTQYF.

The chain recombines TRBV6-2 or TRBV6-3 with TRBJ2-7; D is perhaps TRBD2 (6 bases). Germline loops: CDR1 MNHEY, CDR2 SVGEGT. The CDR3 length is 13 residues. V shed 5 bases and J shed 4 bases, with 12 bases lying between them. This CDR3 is CASSTGVNYEQYF. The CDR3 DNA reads TGTGCCAGCAGTACGGGAGTGAATTACGAGCAGTACTTC.

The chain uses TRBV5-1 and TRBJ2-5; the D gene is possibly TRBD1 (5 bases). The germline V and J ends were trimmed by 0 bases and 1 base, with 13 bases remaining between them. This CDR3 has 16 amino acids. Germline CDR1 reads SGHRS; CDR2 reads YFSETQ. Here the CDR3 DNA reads TGCGCCAGCAGCTTGGGCTCGGCAGGGTTCCAAGAGACCCAGTACTTC. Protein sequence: CASSLGSAGFQETQYF.

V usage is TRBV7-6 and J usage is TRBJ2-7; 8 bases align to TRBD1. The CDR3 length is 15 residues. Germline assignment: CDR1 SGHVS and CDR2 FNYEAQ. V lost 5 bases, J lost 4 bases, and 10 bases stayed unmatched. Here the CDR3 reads CASSRGQGDRYEQYF. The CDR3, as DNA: TGTGCCAGCAGCCGAGGACAGGGCGATAGATACGAGCAGTACTTC.

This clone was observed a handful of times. In DNA form, the CDR3 reads TGCGCCAGCAGCACAGGACAGGGTGGCACAGATACGCAGTATTTT. Its translation: CASSTGQGGTDTQYF. The chain uses TRBV5-1 and TRBJ2-3; 8 bases are a match to TRBD1. J lost 1 base, V lost 4 bases, and 5 bases had no gene match. CDR3 length: 15 residues. Germline lookup yields CDR1 SGHRS and CDR2 YFSETQ.

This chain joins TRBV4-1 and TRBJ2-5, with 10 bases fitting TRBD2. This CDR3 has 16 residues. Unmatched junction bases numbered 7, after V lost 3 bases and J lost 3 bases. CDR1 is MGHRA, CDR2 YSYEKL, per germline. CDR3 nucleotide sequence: TGCGCCAGCAGCCAGACGACTAGCGGGCGTAAAGAGACCCAGTACTTC. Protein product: CASSQTTSGRKETQYF.

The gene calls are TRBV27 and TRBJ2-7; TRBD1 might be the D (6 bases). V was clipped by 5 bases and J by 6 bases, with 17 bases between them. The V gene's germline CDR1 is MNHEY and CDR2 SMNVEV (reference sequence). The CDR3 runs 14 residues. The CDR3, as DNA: TGTGCCAGCAGTGCTGGGACAACAGGCGTCGAGCAGTACTTC. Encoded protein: CASSAGTTGVEQYF.

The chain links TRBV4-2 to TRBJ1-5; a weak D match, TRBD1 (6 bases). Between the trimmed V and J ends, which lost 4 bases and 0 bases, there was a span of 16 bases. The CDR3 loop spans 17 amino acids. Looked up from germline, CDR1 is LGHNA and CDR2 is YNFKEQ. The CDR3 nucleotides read TGTGCCAGCAGCCCAGGGGTTTTCTGGGATAGCAATCAGCCCCAGCATTTT. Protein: CASSPGVFWDSNQPQHF.

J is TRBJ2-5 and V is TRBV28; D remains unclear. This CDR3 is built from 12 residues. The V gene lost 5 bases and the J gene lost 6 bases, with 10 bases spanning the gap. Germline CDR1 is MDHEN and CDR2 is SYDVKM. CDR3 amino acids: CASSPRFQTQYF. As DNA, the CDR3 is TGTGCCAGCAGTCCCCGTTTCCAGACCCAGTACTTC.

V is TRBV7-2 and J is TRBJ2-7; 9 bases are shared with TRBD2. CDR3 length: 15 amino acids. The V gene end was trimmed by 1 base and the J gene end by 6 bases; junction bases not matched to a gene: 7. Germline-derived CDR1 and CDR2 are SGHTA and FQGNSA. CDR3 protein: CASSLEAGGVAEQYF. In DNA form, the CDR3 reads TGTGCCAGCAGCTTAGAGGCGGGAGGGGTGGCCGAGCAGTACTTC.

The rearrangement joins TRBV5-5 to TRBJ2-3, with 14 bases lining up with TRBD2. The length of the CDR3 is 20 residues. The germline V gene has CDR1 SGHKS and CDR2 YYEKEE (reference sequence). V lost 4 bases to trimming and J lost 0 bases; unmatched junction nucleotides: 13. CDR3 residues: CASSPSGLAGVGVSTDTQYF. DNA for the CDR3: TGTGCCAGCAGCCCATCGGGACTAGCGGGAGTGGGGGTTAGCACAGATACGCAGTATTTT.

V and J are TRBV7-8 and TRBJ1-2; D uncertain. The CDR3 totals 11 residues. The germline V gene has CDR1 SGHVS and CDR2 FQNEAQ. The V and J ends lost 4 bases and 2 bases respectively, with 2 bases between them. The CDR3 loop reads CASSSNYGYTF. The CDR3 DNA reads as TGTGCCAGCAGCTCGAACTATGGCTACACCTTC.

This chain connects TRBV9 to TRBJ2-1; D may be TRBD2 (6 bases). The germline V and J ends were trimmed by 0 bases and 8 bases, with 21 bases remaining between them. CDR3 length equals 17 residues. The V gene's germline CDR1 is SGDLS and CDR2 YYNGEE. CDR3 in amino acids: CASSVVPWQGGRDEQFF. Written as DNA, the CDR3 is TGTGCCAGCAGCGTAGTCCCTTGGCAGGGAGGACGGGATGAGCAGTTCTTC.

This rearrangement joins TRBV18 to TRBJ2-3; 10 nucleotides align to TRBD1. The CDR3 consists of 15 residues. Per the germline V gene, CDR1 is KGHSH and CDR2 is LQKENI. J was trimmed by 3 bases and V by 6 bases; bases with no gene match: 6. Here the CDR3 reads CASSPDRGLTDTQYF. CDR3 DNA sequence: TGTGCCAGCTCCCCAGACAGGGGGCTTACAGATACGCAGTATTTT. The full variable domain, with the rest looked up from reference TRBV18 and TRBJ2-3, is NAGVMQNPRHLVRRRGQEARLRCSPMKGHSHVYWYRQLPEEGLKFMVYLQKENIIDESGMPKERFSAEFPKEGPSILRIQQVVRGDSAAYFCASSPDRGLTDTQYFGPGTRLTVL.

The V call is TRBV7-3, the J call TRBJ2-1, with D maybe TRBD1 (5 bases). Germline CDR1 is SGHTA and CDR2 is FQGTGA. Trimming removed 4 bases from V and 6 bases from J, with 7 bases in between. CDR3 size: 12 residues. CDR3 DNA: TGTGCCAGCAGCTCCCAGGGCAATGAGCAGTTCTTC. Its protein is CASSSQGNEQFF.

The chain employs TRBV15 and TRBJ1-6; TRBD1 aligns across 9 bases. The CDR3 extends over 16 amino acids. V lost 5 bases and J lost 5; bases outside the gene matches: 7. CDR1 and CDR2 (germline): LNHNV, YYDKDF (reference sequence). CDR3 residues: CATSRPGTGNNSPLHF. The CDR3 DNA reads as TGTGCCACCAGCCGCCCGGGGACAGGGAATAATTCACCCCTCCACTTT.

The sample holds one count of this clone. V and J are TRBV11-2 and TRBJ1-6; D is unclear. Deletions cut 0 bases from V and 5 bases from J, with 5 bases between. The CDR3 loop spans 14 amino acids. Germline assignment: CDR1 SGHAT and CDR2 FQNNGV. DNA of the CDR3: TGTGCCAGCAGCTTAGAGTGGCATAATTCACCCCTCCACTTT. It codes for CASSLEWHNSPLHF. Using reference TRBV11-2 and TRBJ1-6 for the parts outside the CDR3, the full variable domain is EAGVAQSPRYKIIEKRQSVAFWCNPISGHATLYWYQQILGQGPKLLIQFQNNGVVDDSQLPKDRFSAERLKGVDSTLKIQPAKLEDSAVYLCASSLEWHNSPLHFGNGTRLTVT.

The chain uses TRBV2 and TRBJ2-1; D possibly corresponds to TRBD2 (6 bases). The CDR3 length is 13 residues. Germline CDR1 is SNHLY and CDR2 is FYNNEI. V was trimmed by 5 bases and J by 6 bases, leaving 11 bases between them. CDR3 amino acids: CASSPSAPNEQFF. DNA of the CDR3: TGTGCCAGCAGTCCTAGCGCCCCCAATGAGCAGTTCTTC.

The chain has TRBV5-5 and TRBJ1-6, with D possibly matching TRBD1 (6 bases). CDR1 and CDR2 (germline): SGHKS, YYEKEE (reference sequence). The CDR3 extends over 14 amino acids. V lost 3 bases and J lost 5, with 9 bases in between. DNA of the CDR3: TGTGCCAGCAGCTCGAACAGGGATAATTCACCCCTCCACTTT. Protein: CASSSNRDNSPLHF. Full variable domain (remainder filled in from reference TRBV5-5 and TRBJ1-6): DAGVTQSPTHLIKTRGQQVTLRCSPISGHKSVSWYQQVLGQGPQFIFQYYEKEERGRGNFPDRFSARQFPNYSSELNVNALLLGDSALYLCASSSNRDNSPLHFGNGTRLTVT.

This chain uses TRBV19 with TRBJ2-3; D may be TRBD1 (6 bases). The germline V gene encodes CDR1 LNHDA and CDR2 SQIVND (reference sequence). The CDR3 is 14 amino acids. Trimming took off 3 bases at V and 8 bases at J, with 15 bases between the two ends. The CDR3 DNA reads TGTGCCAGTAGTATGCTTGGGGGCCGGGGTACGCAGTATTTT. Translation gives CASSMLGGRGTQYF.

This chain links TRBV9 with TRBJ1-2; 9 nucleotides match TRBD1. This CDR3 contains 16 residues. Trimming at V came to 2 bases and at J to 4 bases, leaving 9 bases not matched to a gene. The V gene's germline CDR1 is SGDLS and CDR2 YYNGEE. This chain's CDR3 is CASSVHPGQGFYGYTF. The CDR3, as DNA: TGTGCCAGCAGCGTTCACCCGGGACAGGGTTTCTATGGCTACACCTTC.

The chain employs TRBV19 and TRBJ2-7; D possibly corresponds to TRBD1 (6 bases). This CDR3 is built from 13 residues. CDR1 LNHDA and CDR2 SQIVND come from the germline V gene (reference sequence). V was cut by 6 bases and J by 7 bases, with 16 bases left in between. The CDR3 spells CASSPRDKREQYF. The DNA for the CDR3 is TGTGCCAGTAGCCCCCGGGACAAGAGGGAGCAGTACTTC.

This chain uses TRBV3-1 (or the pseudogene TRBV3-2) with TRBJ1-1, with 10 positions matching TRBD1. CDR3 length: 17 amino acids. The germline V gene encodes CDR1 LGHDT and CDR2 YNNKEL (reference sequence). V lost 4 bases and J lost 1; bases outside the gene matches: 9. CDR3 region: CASSPSRDRGQNTEAFF. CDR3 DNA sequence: TGTGCCAGCAGCCCGTCCCGGGACAGGGGACAGAACACTGAAGCTTTCTTT.

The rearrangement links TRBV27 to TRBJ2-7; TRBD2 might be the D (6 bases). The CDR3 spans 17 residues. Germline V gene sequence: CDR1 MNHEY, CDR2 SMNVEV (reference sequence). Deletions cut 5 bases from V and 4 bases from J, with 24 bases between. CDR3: CASSPRGPRSTVYEQYF. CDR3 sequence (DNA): TGTGCCAGCAGTCCGCGGGGACCGAGATCGACCGTATACGAGCAGTACTTC.

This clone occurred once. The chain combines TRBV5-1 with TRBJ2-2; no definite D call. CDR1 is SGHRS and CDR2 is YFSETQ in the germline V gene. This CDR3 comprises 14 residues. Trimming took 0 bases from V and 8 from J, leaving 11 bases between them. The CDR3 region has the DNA TGCGCCAGCAGCTTGGGGGCAACACCTGGGGAGCTGTTTTTT. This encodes CASSLGATPGELFF.

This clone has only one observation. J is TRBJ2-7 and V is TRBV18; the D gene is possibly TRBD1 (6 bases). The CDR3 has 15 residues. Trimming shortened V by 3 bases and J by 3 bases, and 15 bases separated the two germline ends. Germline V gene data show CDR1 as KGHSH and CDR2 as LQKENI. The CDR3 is CASSPSQGLIYEQYF. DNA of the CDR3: TGTGCCAGCTCACCGTCGCAGGGGTTGATCTACGAGCAGTACTTC.

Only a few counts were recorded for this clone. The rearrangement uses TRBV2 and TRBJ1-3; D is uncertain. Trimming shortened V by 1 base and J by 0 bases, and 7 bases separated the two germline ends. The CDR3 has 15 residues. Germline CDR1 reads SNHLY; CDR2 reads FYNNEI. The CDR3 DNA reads TGTGCCAGCAGTGAAGGAGGCAGCTCTGGAAACACCATATATTTT. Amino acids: CASSEGGSSGNTIYF.

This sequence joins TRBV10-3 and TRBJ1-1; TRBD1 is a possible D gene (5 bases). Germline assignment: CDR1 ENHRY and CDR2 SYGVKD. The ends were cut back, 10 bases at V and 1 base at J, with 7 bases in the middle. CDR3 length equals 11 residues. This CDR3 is CATTGNTEAFF. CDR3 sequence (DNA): TGTGCCACCACAGGGAACACTGAAGCTTTCTTT.

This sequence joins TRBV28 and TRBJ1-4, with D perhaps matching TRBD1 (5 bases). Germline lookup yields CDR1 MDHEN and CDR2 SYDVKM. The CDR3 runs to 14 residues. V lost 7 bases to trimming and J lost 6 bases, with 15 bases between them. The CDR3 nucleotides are TGTGCCAGCACCCGCAGGGCGCTGGATGAAAAACTGTTTTTT. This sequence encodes CASTRRALDEKLFF. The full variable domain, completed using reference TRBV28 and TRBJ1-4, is DVKVTQSSRYLVKRTGEKVFLECVQDMDHENMFWYRQDPGLGLRLIYFSYDVKMKEKGDIPEGYSVSREKKERFSLILESASTNQTSMYLCASTRRALDEKLFFGSGTQLSVL.